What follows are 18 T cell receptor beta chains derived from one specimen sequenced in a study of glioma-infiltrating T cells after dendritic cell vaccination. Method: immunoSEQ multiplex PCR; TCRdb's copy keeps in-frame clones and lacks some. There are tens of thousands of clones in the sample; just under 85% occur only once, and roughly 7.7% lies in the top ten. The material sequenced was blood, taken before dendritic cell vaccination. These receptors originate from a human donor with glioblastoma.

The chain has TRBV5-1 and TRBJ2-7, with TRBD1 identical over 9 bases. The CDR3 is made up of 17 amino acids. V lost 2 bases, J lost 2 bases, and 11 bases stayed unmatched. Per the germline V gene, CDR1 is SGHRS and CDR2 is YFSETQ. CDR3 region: CASSFTGTGTGPYEQYF. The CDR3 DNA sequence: TGCGCCAGCAGCTTTACCGGGACAGGGACGGGCCCCTACGAGCAGTACTTC.

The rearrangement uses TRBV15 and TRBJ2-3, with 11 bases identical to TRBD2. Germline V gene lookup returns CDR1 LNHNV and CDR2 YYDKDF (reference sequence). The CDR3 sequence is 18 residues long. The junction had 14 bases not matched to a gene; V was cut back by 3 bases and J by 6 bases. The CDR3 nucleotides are TGTGCCACCAGCAGGATAAGCCCCACTAGCGGGGGAGTCGATACGCAGTATTTT. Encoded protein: CATSRISPTSGGVDTQYF.

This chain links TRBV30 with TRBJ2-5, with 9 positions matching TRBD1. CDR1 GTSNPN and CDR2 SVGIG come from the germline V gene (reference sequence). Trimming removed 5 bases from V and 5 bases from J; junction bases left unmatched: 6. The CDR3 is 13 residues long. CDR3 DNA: TGTGCCTGGGGGACAGGGATCGGGGAGACCCAGTACTTC. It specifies CAWGTGIGETQYF.

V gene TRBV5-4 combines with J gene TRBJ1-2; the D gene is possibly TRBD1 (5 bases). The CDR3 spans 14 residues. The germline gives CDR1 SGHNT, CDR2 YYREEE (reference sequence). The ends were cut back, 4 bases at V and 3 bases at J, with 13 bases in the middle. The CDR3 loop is CASSTVQGDYGYTF. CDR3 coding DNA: TGTGCCAGCAGCACCGTGCAGGGTGACTATGGCTACACCTTC.

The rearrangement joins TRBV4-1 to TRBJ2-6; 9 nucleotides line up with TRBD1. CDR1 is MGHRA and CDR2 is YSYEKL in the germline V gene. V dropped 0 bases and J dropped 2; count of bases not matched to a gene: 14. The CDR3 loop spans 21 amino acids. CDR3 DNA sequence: TGCGCCAGCAGCCAAGATAGGGGACCCGGGACAGGGAGGACTGGGGCCAACGTCCTGACTTTC. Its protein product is CASSQDRGPGTGRTGANVLTF.

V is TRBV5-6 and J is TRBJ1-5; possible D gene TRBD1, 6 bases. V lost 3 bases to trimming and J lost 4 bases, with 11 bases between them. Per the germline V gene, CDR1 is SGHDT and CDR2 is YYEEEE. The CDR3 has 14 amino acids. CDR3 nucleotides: TGTGCCAGCAGCTGGGGGGGGCAGAATCAGCCCCAGCATTTT. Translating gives CASSWGGQNQPQHF.

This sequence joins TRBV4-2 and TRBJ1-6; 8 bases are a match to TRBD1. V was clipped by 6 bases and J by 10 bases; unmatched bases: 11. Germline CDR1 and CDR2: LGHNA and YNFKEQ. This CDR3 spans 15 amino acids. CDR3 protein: CASRAAETGVSPLHF. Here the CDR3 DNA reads TGTGCCAGCAGAGCCGCCGAGACAGGGGTATCACCCCTCCACTTT.

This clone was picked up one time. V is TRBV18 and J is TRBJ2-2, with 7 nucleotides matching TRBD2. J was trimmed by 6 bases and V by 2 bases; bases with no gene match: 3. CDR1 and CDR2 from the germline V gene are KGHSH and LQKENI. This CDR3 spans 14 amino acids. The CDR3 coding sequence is TGTGCCAGCTCACCAGGACTAGTCCCCGGGGAGCTGTTTTTT. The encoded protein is CASSPGLVPGELFF.

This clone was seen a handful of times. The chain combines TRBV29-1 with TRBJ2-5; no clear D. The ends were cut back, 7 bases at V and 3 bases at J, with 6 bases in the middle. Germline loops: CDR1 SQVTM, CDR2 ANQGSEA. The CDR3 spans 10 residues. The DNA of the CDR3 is TGCAGCGCCAGAAAAGAGACCCAGTACTTC. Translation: CSARKETQYF.

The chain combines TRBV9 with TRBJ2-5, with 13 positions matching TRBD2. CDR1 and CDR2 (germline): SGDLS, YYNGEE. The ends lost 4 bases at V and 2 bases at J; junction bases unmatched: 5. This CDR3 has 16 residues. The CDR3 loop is CASSPRGLAGQETQYF. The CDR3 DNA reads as TGTGCCAGCAGCCCGAGGGGACTAGCGGGACAAGAGACCCAGTACTTC.

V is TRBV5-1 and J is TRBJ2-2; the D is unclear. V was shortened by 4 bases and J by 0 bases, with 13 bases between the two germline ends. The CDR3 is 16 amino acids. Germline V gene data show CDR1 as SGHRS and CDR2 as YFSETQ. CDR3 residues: CASSQPPRANTGELFF. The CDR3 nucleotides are TGCGCCAGCAGCCAACCACCAAGAGCGAACACCGGGGAGCTGTTTTTT.

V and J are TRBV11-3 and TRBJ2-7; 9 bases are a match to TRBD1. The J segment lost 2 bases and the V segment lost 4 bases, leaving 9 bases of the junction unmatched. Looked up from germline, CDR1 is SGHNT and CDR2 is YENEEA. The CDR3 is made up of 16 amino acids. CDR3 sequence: CASSWGQGITTYEQYF. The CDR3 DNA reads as TGTGCCAGCAGCTGGGGACAGGGCATCACTACCTACGAGCAGTACTTC.

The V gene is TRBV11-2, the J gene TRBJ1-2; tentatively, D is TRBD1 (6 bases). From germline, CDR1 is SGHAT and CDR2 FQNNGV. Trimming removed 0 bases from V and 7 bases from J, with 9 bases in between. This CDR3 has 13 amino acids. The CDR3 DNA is TGTGCCAGCAGCTTAGAGGCAGGGGCTGGCTACACCTTC. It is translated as CASSLEAGAGYTF. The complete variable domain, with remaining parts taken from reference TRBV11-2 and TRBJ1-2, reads EAGVAQSPRYKIIEKRQSVAFWCNPISGHATLYWYQQILGQGPKLLIQFQNNGVVDDSQLPKDRFSAERLKGVDSTLKIQPAKLEDSAVYLCASSLEAGAGYTFGSGTRLTVV.

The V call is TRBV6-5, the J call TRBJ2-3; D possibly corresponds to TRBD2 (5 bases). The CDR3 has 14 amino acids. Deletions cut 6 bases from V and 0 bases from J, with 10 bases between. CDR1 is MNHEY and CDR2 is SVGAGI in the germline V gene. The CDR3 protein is CASRPGLSTDTQYF. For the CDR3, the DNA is TGTGCCAGCAGGCCCGGACTCAGCACAGATACGCAGTATTTT.

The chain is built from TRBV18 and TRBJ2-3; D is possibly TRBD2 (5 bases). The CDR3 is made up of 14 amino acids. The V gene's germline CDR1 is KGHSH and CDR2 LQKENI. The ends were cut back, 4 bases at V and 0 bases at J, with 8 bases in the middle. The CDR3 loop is CASSLRTSTDTQYF. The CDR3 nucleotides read TGTGCCAGCTCACTAAGGACTAGCACAGATACGCAGTATTTT.

The CDR3 region has the DNA TGTGCCAGCAGCCCCAGCAGGGGGGCGGGAACCCAGTACTTC. Its translation: CASSPSRGAGTQYF. The chain has TRBV7-2 and TRBJ2-5, with D possibly matching TRBD1 (7 bases). Trimming left V 5 bases short and J 8 bases short, with 18 bases between. CDR3 size: 14 residues. Germline CDR1 SGHTA, CDR2 FQGNSA. The variable domain in full, completed from reference TRBV7-2 and TRBJ2-5, reads GAGVSQSPSNKVTEKGKDVELRCDPISGHTALYWYRQSLGQGLEFLIYFQGNSAPDKSGLPSDRFSAERTGGSVSTLTIQRTQQEDSAVYLCASSPSRGAGTQYFGPGTRLLVL.

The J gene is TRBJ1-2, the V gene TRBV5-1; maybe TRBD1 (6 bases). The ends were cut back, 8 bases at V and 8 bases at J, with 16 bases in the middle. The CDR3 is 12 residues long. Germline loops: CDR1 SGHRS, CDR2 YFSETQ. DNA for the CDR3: TGCGCCAGAGCGACAGGTCCTTTAGGCTACACCTTC. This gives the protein CARATGPLGYTF.

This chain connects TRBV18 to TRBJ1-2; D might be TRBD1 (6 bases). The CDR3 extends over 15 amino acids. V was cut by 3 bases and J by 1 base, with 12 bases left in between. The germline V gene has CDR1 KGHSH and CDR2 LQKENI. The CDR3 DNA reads TGTGCCAGCTCACCGGGTCAGGGGAGTAACTATGGCTACACCTTC. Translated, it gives CASSPGQGSNYGYTF.